This is a list of T cell receptor beta chains from one sample in a study of CD8 T cells in ankylosing spondylitis. Using its own MiXCR run on the 5' RACE reads, TCRdb lists one record per CDR3 protein. The data contain roughly 180,000 distinct CDR3 sequences, 9.8% of them singletons. Specimen: blood, either unsorted or a sorted T cell fraction (not recorded which). The receptors stem from a female donor with ankylosing spondylitis or in good health (not recorded which). Each CDR3 is given with its conserved first and last residue. Fields, in order: clone size, V gene, D gene, J gene, CDR3 protein, CDR3 DNA. A D gene is named only where the DNA matches it firmly. The listing skips clone size in some rows; elsewhere it reads once, few, many or a size class.

>few|TRBV7-9|TRBD2|TRBJ2-1
CASSSGTSRRSEQFF
TGTGCCAGCAGCTCGGGGACTAGCAGACGAAGTGAGCAGTTCTTC
>few|TRBV5-1|.|TRBJ1-2
CASSLGVTGSYGYTF
TGCGCCAGCAGCTTGGGCGTGACAGGAAGCTATGGCTACACCTTC
>few|TRBV5-5|.|TRBJ1-1
CASSLRETEAFF
TGTGCCAGCAGCTTGAGAGAGACTGAAGCTTTCTTT
>few|TRBV24-1|TRBD2|TRBJ2-1
CATSDGLAGGEQFF
TGTGCCACCAGTGACGGACTAGCGGGGGGTGAGCAGTTCTTC
>many|TRBV7-9|TRBD1|TRBJ1-2
CASSSTGTGNYGYTF
TGTGCCAGCAGCTCGACCGGGACAGGGAACTATGGCTACACCTTC
>many|TRBV27|TRBD1|TRBJ2-7
CASSFGRGYEQYF
TGTGCCAGCAGTTTCGGCAGGGGGTACGAGCAGTACTTC
>few|TRBV27|.|TRBJ1-1
CASRPGGNTEAFF
TGTGCCAGCCGACCCGGCGGGAACACTGAAGCTTTCTTT
>.|TRBV9|.|TRBJ1-1
CASSVGGGQTEAFF
TGTGCCAGCAGCGTAGGCGGGGGGCAAACTGAAGCTTTCTTT
>few|TRBV14|.|TRBJ2-7
CASSPSPEDEQYF
TGTGCCAGCAGCCCGTCCCCGGAGGACGAGCAGTACTTC
>.|TRBV5-5|.|TRBJ1-1
CASSTTGGKTEAFF
TGTGCCAGCAGCACTACTGGGGGGAAGACTGAAGCTTTCTTT
>few|TRBV13|.|TRBJ2-7
CASSLDPGLDEQYF
TGTGCCAGCAGCTTAGATCCGGGGCTTGACGAGCAGTACTTC